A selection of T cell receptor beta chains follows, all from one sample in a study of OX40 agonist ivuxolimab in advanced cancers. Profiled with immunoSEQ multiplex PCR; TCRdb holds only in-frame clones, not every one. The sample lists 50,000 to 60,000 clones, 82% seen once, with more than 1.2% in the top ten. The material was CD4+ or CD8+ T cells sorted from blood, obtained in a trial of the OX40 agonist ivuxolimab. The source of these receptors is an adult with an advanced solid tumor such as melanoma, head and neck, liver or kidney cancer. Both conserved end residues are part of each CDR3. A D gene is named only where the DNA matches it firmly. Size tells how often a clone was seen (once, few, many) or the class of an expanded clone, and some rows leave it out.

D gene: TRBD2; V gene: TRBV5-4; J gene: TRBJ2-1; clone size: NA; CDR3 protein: CASSLKSGSLNEQFF; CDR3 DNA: TGTGCCAGCAGCTTGAAAAGCGGGAGTCTCAATGAGCAGTTCTTC
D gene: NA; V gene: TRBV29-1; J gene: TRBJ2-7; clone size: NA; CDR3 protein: CSVDSGASSYEQYF; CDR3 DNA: TGCAGCGTTGACTCGGGGGCCAGCTCCTACGAGCAGTACTTC
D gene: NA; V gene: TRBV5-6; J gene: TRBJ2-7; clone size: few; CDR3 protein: CASSLAPEDYEQYF; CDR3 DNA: TGTGCCAGCAGCTTGGCCCCAGAGGACTACGAGCAGTACTTC
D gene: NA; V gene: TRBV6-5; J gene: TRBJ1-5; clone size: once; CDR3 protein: CATKTGFDQPQHF; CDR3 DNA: TGTGCCACCAAGACAGGTTTCGATCAGCCCCAGCATTTT
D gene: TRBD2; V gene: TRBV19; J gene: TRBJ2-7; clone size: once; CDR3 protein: CASRESGRPRSSEQYF; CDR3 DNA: TGTGCCAGTAGGGAAAGCGGGAGGCCCCGTAGTTCCGAGCAGTACTTC
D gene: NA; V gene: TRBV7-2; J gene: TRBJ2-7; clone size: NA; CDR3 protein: CASSLEENIGGQYF; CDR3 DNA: TGTGCCAGCAGCTTAGAGGAGAATATCGGAGGGCAGTACTTC
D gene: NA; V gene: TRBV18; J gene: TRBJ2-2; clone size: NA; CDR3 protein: CASSPDPTGELFF; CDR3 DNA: TGTGCCAGCTCGCCTGATCCCACCGGGGAGCTGTTTTTT
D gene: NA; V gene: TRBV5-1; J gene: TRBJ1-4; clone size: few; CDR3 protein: CASSLAENEKLFF; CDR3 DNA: TGCGCCAGCAGCTTGGCAGAGAATGAAAAACTGTTTTTT
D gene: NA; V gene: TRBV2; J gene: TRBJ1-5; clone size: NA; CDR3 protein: CASRGTGISNQPQHF; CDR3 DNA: TGTGCCAGCAGGGGAACAGGGATCAGCAATCAGCCCCAGCATTTT
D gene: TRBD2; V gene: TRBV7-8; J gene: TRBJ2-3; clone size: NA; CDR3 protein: CASSHSGTSTDTQYF; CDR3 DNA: TGTGCCAGCAGTCATAGCGGGACAAGCACAGATACGCAGTATTTT
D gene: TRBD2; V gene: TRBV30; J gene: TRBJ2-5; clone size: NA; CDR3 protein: CARGQGSGRLETQYF; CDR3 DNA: TGTGCCAGGGGCCAGGGGAGCGGGAGGTTAGAGACCCAGTACTTC
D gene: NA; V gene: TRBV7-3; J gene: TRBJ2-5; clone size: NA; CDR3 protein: CASSLLGRPQETQYF; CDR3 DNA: TGTGCCAGCAGCTTACTAGGACGCCCCCAAGAGACCCAGTACTTC
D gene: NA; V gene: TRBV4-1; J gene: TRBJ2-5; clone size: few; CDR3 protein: CASSQALRRNQETQYF; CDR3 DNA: TGCGCCAGCAGCCAAGCGTTGAGGCGGAACCAAGAGACCCAGTACTTC
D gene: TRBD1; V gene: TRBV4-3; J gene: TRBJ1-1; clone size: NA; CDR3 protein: CASSQDSGGTEAFF; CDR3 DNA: TGCGCCAGCAGCCAAGATTCAGGGGGCACTGAAGCTTTCTTT
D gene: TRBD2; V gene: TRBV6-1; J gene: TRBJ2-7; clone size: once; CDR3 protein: CASSEVAGSYEQYF; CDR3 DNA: TGTGCCAGCAGTGAAGTAGCGGGTTCCTACGAGCAGTACTTC
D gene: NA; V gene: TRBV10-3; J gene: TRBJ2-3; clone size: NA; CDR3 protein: CAIKRTAYSGESSTDTQYF; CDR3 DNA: TGTGCCATCAAGCGGACAGCCTATTCGGGGGAGTCTAGCACAGATACGCAGTATTTT
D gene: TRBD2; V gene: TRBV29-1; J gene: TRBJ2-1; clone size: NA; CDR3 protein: CSVEPSGGQSEQFF; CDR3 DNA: TGCAGCGTTGAACCTAGCGGGGGGCAAAGTGAGCAGTTCTTC
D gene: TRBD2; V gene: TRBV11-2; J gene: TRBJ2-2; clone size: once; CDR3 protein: CASSFRLALTGELFF; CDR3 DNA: TGTGCCAGCAGCTTCCGACTAGCGCTCACCGGGGAGCTGTTTTTT
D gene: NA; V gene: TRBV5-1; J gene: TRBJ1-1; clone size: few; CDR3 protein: CASSSSGTPNTEAFF; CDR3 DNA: TGCGCCAGCAGCTCGAGTGGGACCCCGAACACTGAAGCTTTCTTT
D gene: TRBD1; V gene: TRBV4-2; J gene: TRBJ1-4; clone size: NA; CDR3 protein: CASSQEPGTGDEKLFF; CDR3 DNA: TGTGCCAGCAGCCAAGAACCCGGGACAGGGGATGAAAAACTGTTTTTT